A selection of T cell receptor beta chains follows, all from one sample in a study of cytomegalovirus exposure and HLA in healthy donors. Repertoires were generated with immunoSEQ multiplex PCR, while TCRdb's copy carries only in-frame clones and drops some. The sample has 150,000 to 200,000 clones, 85% seen once. The sequenced material came from PBMCs. Source of these receptors: a man between 18 and 35 years old in good health and CMV-seropositive. CDR3s include the opening cysteine and the closing phenylalanine or tryptophan. A D gene is named only where the DNA matches it firmly. Clone size is stated in some rows and not others, as once, few, many or a class when expanded.

V: TRBV7-9
J: TRBJ2-1
D: TRBD1
size: NA
CDR3: CASSFFGTGINEQFF
DNA: TGTGCCAGCAGCTTCTTCGGGACAGGGATCAATGAGCAGTTCTTC

V: TRBV4-1
J: TRBJ1-4
D: NA
size: NA
CDR3: CASSHQTGDNEKLFF
DNA: TGCGCCAGCAGCCACCAGACAGGAGATAATGAAAAACTGTTTTTT

V: TRBV7-9
J: TRBJ2-5
D: NA
size: NA
CDR3: CASSLNWGNQETQYF
DNA: TGTGCCAGCAGCTTAAACTGGGGCAACCAAGAGACCCAGTACTTC

V: TRBV7-9
J: TRBJ2-5
D: NA
size: NA
CDR3: CASSSAGLETQYF
DNA: TGTGCCAGCAGCTCGGCCGGGTTGGAGACCCAGTACTTC

V: TRBV6-1
J: TRBJ2-7
D: TRBD1
size: NA
CDR3: CASSETGGTYEQYF
DNA: TGTGCCAGCAGTGAAACAGGGGGCACGTACGAGCAGTACTTC

V: TRBV7-2
J: TRBJ1-5
D: TRBD1
size: NA
CDR3: CASSTDRGLGPQHF
DNA: TGTGCCAGCAGCACAGACAGGGGGCTTGGGCCCCAGCATTTT

V: TRBV28
J: TRBJ2-5
D: TRBD1
size: NA
CDR3: CASSFIRQGVTKETQYF
DNA: TGTGCCAGCAGCTTTATTCGCCAGGGGGTTACGAAGGAGACCCAGTACTTC

V: TRBV28
J: TRBJ1-1
D: TRBD1
size: NA
CDR3: CASSWGGQGRGVEAFF
DNA: TGTGCCAGCAGTTGGGGGGGACAGGGGAGAGGTGTTGAAGCTTTCTTT

V: TRBV28
J: TRBJ1-4
D: TRBD1
size: NA
CDR3: CASSVTGQGGEKLFF
DNA: TGTGCCAGCAGTGTGACGGGACAGGGAGGTGAAAAACTGTTTTTT

V: TRBV10-1
J: TRBJ1-5
D: NA
size: NA
CDR3: CASSETGNQPQHF
DNA: TGCGCCAGCAGTGAAACAGGAAATCAGCCCCAGCATTTT

V: TRBV28
J: TRBJ1-2
D: NA
size: few
CDR3: CASSMTYRESYTF
DNA: TGTGCCAGCAGTATGACCTACAGGGAGTCCTACACCTTC

V: TRBV5-4
J: TRBJ1-1
D: TRBD1
size: few
CDR3: CASSRQGENTEAFF
DNA: TGTGCCAGCAGCCGACAGGGGGAGAACACTGAAGCTTTCTTT

V: TRBV6-1
J: TRBJ1-5
D: TRBD1
size: once
CDR3: CASSYRGSNQPQHF
DNA: TGTGCCAGCAGCTACAGGGGAAGCAATCAGCCCCAGCATTTT

V: TRBV19
J: TRBJ1-2
D: NA
size: NA
CDR3: CASSNREVSGYTF
DNA: TGTGCCAGTAGTAATAGGGAGGTTTCTGGCTACACCTTC

V: TRBV6-1
J: TRBJ2-5
D: NA
size: NA
CDR3: CASSAQGLTYF
DNA: TGTGCCAGCAGTGCCCAGGGGCTTACGTACTTC

V: TRBV5-1
J: TRBJ1-1
D: TRBD1
size: NA
CDR3: CASSQDRGRSMNTEAFF
DNA: TGCGCCAGCAGCCAAGACAGGGGGCGCAGCATGAACACTGAAGCTTTCTTT

V: TRBV29-1
J: TRBJ2-1
D: TRBD2
size: NA
CDR3: CSATRTSSNEQFF
DNA: TGCAGCGCTACTCGGACTAGCTCCAATGAGCAGTTCTTC

V: TRBV18
J: TRBJ1-1
D: TRBD1
size: NA
CDR3: CASSPPRTGDMGEAFF
DNA: TGTGCCAGCTCACCACCCCGGACAGGGGACATGGGTGAAGCTTTCTTT

V: TRBV18
J: TRBJ1-2
D: NA
size: NA
CDR3: CASSPLSDGGYTF
DNA: TGTGCCAGCTCACCTCTTAGCGATGGGGGCTACACCTTC

V: TRBV5-5
J: TRBJ1-2
D: NA
size: NA
CDR3: CASSLAFYGYTF
DNA: TGTGCCAGCAGCTTGGCGTTTTATGGCTACACCTTC

V: TRBV2
J: TRBJ1-2
D: NA
size: once
CDR3: CASSEGVGGYGYTF
DNA: TGTGCCAGCAGTGAAGGCGTGGGGGGCTATGGCTACACCTTC

V: TRBV11-2
J: TRBJ1-1
D: NA
size: few
CDR3: CASSPYLGGAEAFF
DNA: TGTGCCAGCAGCCCTTATCTGGGGGGGGCTGAAGCTTTCTTT

V: TRBV6-5
J: TRBJ2-1
D: TRBD2
size: NA
CDR3: CASSGLAGGGEQFF
DNA: TGTGCCAGCAGCGGACTAGCGGGAGGGGGTGAGCAGTTCTTC

V: TRBV13
J: TRBJ2-7
D: NA
size: few
CDR3: CASSLRDYEQYF
DNA: TGTGCCAGCAGCTTACGGGACTACGAGCAGTACTTC

V: TRBV5-4
J: TRBJ1-1
D: NA
size: NA
CDR3: CASSDADRLDTEAFF
DNA: TGTGCCAGCAGCGACGCTGACAGGTTGGACACTGAAGCTTTCTTT

V: TRBV5-1
J: TRBJ2-1
D: TRBD1
size: NA
CDR3: CASSAGTGENEQFF
DNA: TGCGCCAGCAGCGCCGGGACAGGGGAGAATGAGCAGTTCTTC

V: TRBV2
J: TRBJ1-5
D: NA
size: NA
CDR3: CASSPRTRRNQPQHF
DNA: TGTGCCAGCAGTCCCCGGACAAGACGCAATCAGCCCCAGCATTTT

V: TRBV13
J: TRBJ1-2
D: TRBD1
size: NA
CDR3: CASSLEGTGDNYGYTF
DNA: TGTGCCAGCAGCTTAGAGGGAACAGGGGACAACTATGGCTACACCTTC

V: TRBV7-9
J: TRBJ1-5
D: TRBD1
size: NA
CDR3: CASSLDRGPRQPQHF
DNA: TGTGCCAGCAGCTTGGACAGGGGGCCTAGACAGCCCCAGCATTTT

V: TRBV5-4
J: TRBJ1-1
D: TRBD1
size: NA
CDR3: CASSWGQGGTEAFF
DNA: TGTGCCAGCAGCTGGGGACAGGGAGGGACTGAAGCTTTCTTT

V: TRBV4-2
J: TRBJ2-1
D: TRBD2
size: NA
CDR3: CASSQVGLAGGEYNEQFF
DNA: TGTGCCAGCAGCCAAGTCGGACTAGCGGGGGGGGAGTACAATGAGCAGTTCTTC

V: TRBV28
J: TRBJ2-7
D: NA
size: NA
CDR3: CASSETGPMYF
DNA: TGTGCCAGCAGCGAGACTGGTCCGATGTACTTC

V: TRBV2
J: TRBJ1-3
D: NA
size: NA
CDR3: CASTPRGEGNTIYF
DNA: TGTGCCAGCACCCCCCGGGGGGAAGGAAACACCATATATTTT

V: TRBV5-1
J: TRBJ2-5
D: NA
size: NA
CDR3: CASSSFPGEQETQYF
DNA: TGCGCCAGCAGCTCCTTTCCGGGGGAGCAAGAGACCCAGTACTTC

V: TRBV28
J: TRBJ1-6
D: TRBD1
size: NA
CDR3: CASSFPPGGSSGSYNSPLHF
DNA: TGTGCCAGCAGTTTCCCACCAGGGGGGTCCTCGGGCTCCTATAATTCACCCCTCCACTTT

V: TRBV10-2
J: TRBJ2-5
D: TRBD1
size: NA
CDR3: CASSPPGTEETQYF
DNA: TGCGCCAGCAGTCCCCCCGGGACAGAAGAGACCCAGTACTTC

V: TRBV27
J: TRBJ2-1
D: NA
size: NA
CDR3: CASSHKTGTTDSYNEQFF
DNA: TGTGCCAGCAGTCATAAAACCGGGACAACCGACTCCTACAATGAGCAGTTCTTC

V: TRBV10-1
J: TRBJ2-3
D: TRBD2
size: NA
CDR3: CASSVAGGSGDTQYF
DNA: TGCGCCAGCAGTGTAGCGGGAGGTTCTGGAGATACGCAGTATTTT

V: TRBV5-4
J: TRBJ1-1
D: NA
size: once
CDR3: CASSSGQNTEAFF
DNA: TGTGCCAGCAGCTCGGGACAGAACACTGAAGCTTTCTTT

V: TRBV7-9
J: TRBJ1-2
D: NA
size: NA
CDR3: CASMEGSYGYTF
DNA: TGTGCCAGCATGGAGGGTAGCTATGGCTACACCTTC

V: TRBV2
J: TRBJ2-3
D: NA
size: NA
CDR3: CASSERARRDTQYF
DNA: TGTGCCAGCAGTGAAAGGGCTAGGAGGGATACGCAGTATTTT

V: TRBV30
J: TRBJ1-1
D: NA
size: NA
CDR3: CAWSLGRSPEAFF
DNA: TGTGCCTGGAGTTTGGGCCGGTCACCTGAAGCTTTCTTT

V: TRBV11-3
J: TRBJ1-1
D: NA
size: once
CDR3: CASSLDRSNTEAFF
DNA: TGTGCCAGCAGCCTCGACAGGTCTAACACTGAAGCTTTCTTT

V: TRBV7-3
J: TRBJ2-6
D: TRBD1
size: NA
CDR3: CASSAQGTPNSGANVLTF
DNA: TGTGCCAGCAGCGCACAGGGGACCCCTAACTCTGGGGCCAACGTCCTGACTTTC

V: TRBV9
J: TRBJ2-3
D: NA
size: NA
CDR3: CASSVARLAGTDTQYF
DNA: TGTGCCAGCAGCGTAGCTCGGCTAGCTGGCACAGATACGCAGTATTTT

V: TRBV28
J: TRBJ1-4
D: NA
size: NA
CDR3: CASSSGGFNEKLFF
DNA: TGTGCCAGCAGTTCCGGAGGATTTAATGAAAAACTGTTTTTT

V: TRBV6-1
J: TRBJ2-7
D: NA
size: NA
CDR3: CASTPQQGIYEQYF
DNA: TGTGCCAGCACACCCCAACAGGGTATCTACGAGCAGTACTTC

V: TRBV9
J: TRBJ1-2
D: NA
size: few
CDR3: CASSVGRTYGYTF
DNA: TGTGCCAGCAGCGTAGGACGGACTTATGGCTACACCTTC

V: TRBV9
J: TRBJ2-3
D: NA
size: NA
CDR3: CASSVDGRGAGDTQYF
DNA: TGTGCCAGCAGCGTAGATGGGAGGGGGGCTGGAGATACGCAGTATTTT

V: TRBV10-3
J: TRBJ1-5
D: NA
size: NA
CDR3: CAISGQSDSNQPQHF
DNA: TGTGCCATCAGTGGTCAGAGCGATAGCAATCAGCCCCAGCATTTT

V: TRBV13
J: TRBJ2-3
D: NA
size: NA
CDR3: CASSVRGSTDTQYF
DNA: TGTGCCAGCAGCGTTAGGGGAAGCACAGATACGCAGTATTTT

V: TRBV2
J: TRBJ2-3
D: NA
size: NA
CDR3: CASGEGATDTQYF
DNA: TGTGCCAGCGGAGAGGGAGCAACAGATACGCAGTATTTT

V: TRBV6-1
J: TRBJ2-7
D: TRBD1
size: NA
CDR3: CASGNILTGYEQYF
DNA: TGTGCCAGCGGAAATATACTGACAGGGTACGAGCAGTACTTC

V: TRBV4-1
J: TRBJ1-5
D: NA
size: NA
CDR3: CASSPSFNQPQHF
DNA: TGCGCCAGCAGCCCCTCTTTCAATCAGCCCCAGCATTTT

V: TRBV9
J: TRBJ2-1
D: NA
size: NA
CDR3: CASSGGSSSYNEQFF
DNA: TGTGCCAGCAGCGGTGGTTCGAGCTCCTACAATGAGCAGTTCTTC

V: TRBV14
J: TRBJ2-1
D: TRBD2
size: NA
CDR3: CASTLGTSYNNEQFF
DNA: TGTGCCAGCACCCTCGGGACTAGCTATAACAATGAGCAGTTCTTC

V: TRBV27
J: TRBJ1-5
D: NA
size: NA
CDR3: CASSLLGDSNQPQHF
DNA: TGTGCCAGCAGTTTATTAGGGGATAGCAATCAGCCCCAGCATTTT

V: TRBV5-1
J: TRBJ2-3
D: NA
size: NA
CDR3: CASSLVAPDTQYF
DNA: TGCGCCAGCAGCTTGGTAGCTCCAGATACGCAGTATTTT

V: TRBV4-1
J: TRBJ2-1
D: TRBD2
size: NA
CDR3: CASSSVGLAGNEQFF
DNA: TGCGCCAGCAGTTCCGTGGGACTAGCGGGGAATGAGCAGTTCTTC